In its sample, the clone carrying this T cell receptor beta chain is medium-sized. TCRdb passed the PCR reads through MiXCR, listing each CDR3 protein once. This table has around 10,000 distinct CDR3 sequences, under 35% appearing once. The data originate from a study of immune characterization of retroperitoneal liposarcoma. Trimming stripped 6 bases from V and 4 bases from J, with 12 bases between. CDR3 size: 13 residues. Germline CDR1 is MNHNS and CDR2 is SASEGT. V usage is TRBV6-1 and J usage is TRBJ2-5; D uncertain. Sequencing was carried out using tumor tissue. The receptor's source is a female donor with retroperitoneal liposarcoma. The CDR3 reads CASSWGIRETQYF. The CDR3 nucleotides read TGTGCCAGCAGCTGGGGTATCCGAGAGACCCAGTACTTC.